Listed below are T cell receptor beta chains from one sample, sequenced in a study of shared clonotypes between healthy human individuals. Measured with immunoSEQ multiplex PCR; TCRdb has only the in-frame clones, and not every one. The table shows over 2 million clones, with 92% occurring only once. The material sequenced was naive CD4+ T cells from PBMCs. The receptors originated from a man between 18 and 35 years old in good health. Some clones in this sample may be carry-over from other donors' samples. CDR3s include the opening cysteine and the closing phenylalanine or tryptophan. D genes are given only for firm matches. A row's size may be missing; if present it is once, few, many or a size class.

D gene,V gene,clone size,J gene,CDR3 protein,CDR3 DNA
TRBD2,TRBV5-1,few,TRBJ2-7,CASSLFGTSGYEQYF,TGCGCCAGCAGCTTGTTCGGGACTAGCGGGTACGAGCAGTACTTC
-,TRBV18,-,TRBJ1-1,CASSPQIRGMDTEAFF,TGTGCCAGCTCACCCCAAATCCGGGGAATGGACACTGAAGCTTTCTTT
-,TRBV10-2,-,TRBJ2-7,CASSDPGHEQYF,TGCGCCAGCAGTGACCCAGGGCACGAGCAGTACTTC
-,TRBV6-6,-,TRBJ1-5,CASSYAQTYSNQPQHF,TGTGCCAGCAGTTACGCGCAGACTTATAGCAATCAGCCCCAGCATTTT
-,TRBV5-1,-,TRBJ2-7,CASSLLVQGSYEQYF,TGCGCCAGCAGCCTTTTGGTTCAAGGCTCCTACGAGCAGTACTTC
-,TRBV5-4,-,TRBJ2-3,CASSSPAVADTQYF,TGTGCCAGCAGCTCCCCCGCGGTGGCAGATACGCAGTATTTT
TRBD2,TRBV5-6,-,TRBJ2-1,CASSSRGGSYNEQFF,TGTGCCAGCAGCTCGCGGGGGGGATCCTACAATGAGCAGTTCTTC
-,TRBV14,-,TRBJ2-2,CASSQRGSSGTGELFF,TGTGCCAGCAGCCAAAGGGGTAGCTCTGGCACCGGGGAGCTGTTTTTT
-,TRBV14,-,TRBJ2-1,CASSHSTGFRVYNEQFF,TGTGCCAGCAGCCACAGTACAGGGTTTAGGGTTTACAATGAGCAGTTCTTC
-,TRBV27,-,TRBJ2-3,CASSPPGHQNADTQYF,TGTGCCAGCAGCCCACCAGGTCACCAGAACGCGGATACGCAGTATTTT
TRBD1,TRBV7-9,-,TRBJ1-4,CASSLGTGDEKLFF,TGTGCCAGCAGCCTAGGGACAGGGGACGAAAAACTGTTTTTT
-,TRBV5-4,-,TRBJ2-3,CASSLSLPDTQYF,TGTGCCAGCAGCTTGAGTCTACCAGATACGCAGTATTTT
TRBD1,TRBV5-6,-,TRBJ2-3,CASNLFGQAQSTDTQYF,TGTGCCAGCAACCTATTCGGACAGGCCCAAAGCACAGATACGCAGTATTTT
TRBD1,TRBV23-1,-,TRBJ1-5,CASSQSGTGGSWPQHF,TGCGCCAGCAGTCAATCCGGGACAGGGGGCAGCTGGCCCCAGCATTTT
TRBD1,TRBV5-1,once,TRBJ2-7,CASSLGTGTYEQYF,TGCGCCAGCAGCTTGGGGACAGGGACCTACGAGCAGTACTTC
TRBD1,TRBV28,-,TRBJ2-7,CASRLGTGSYEQYF,TGTGCCAGCAGGCTAGGGACAGGGTCCTACGAGCAGTACTTC
TRBD2,TRBV5-6,-,TRBJ2-3,CASSLANTGGTQYF,TGTGCCAGCAGCTTGGCCAACACGGGGGGTACGCAGTATTTT
-,TRBV19,-,TRBJ1-2,CASSMAPKLYGYTF,TGTGCCAGTAGTATGGCCCCGAAACTCTATGGCTACACCTTC
-,TRBV10-3,-,TRBJ1-4,CAISAGEKLFF,TGTGCCATCAGTGCTGGTGAAAAACTGTTTTTT
-,TRBV5-1,once,TRBJ2-3,CASSLRADPADTQYF,TGCGCCAGCAGCTTGAGGGCTGACCCTGCAGATACGCAGTATTTT
TRBD1,TRBV5-8,-,TRBJ1-4,CASGTGVANEKLFF,TGTGCCAGCGGGACAGGGGTGGCTAATGAAAAACTGTTTTTT
-,TRBV6-5,-,TRBJ2-1,CASGRYSSYNEQFF,TGTGCCAGCGGGAGGTACAGCTCCTACAATGAGCAGTTCTTC
TRBD1,TRBV7-9,-,TRBJ2-5,CASNPDRAIETQYF,TGTGCCAGCAACCCCGACAGGGCTATTGAGACCCAGTACTTC
-,TRBV7-2,-,TRBJ2-1,CASSLAVSYNEQFF,TGTGCCAGCAGCCTGGCCGTATCCTACAATGAGCAGTTCTTC
-,TRBV7-2,-,TRBJ2-1,CASSFSSGTYNEQFF,TGTGCCAGCAGCTTCTCAAGCGGCACCTACAATGAGCAGTTCTTC
-,TRBV2,-,TRBJ1-5,CASSDFRGPQPQHF,TGTGCCAGCAGTGATTTTCGGGGCCCCCAGCCCCAGCATTTT
TRBD2,TRBV6-1,-,TRBJ2-1,CASSGTGLAAGYNEQFF,TGTGCCAGCAGTGGGACGGGACTAGCGGCCGGATACAATGAGCAGTTCTTC
-,TRBV7-3,-,TRBJ2-1,CASSLTLRHEQFF,TGTGCCAGCAGCTTAACGTTAAGGCATGAGCAGTTCTTC
-,TRBV25-1,-,TRBJ1-4,CASMTAPNEKLFF,TGTGCCAGCATGACAGCCCCTAATGAAAAACTGTTTTTT
TRBD1,TRBV30,-,TRBJ2-2,CAWSIQGANTGELFF,TGTGCCTGGAGTATCCAGGGGGCGAACACCGGGGAGCTGTTTTTT
TRBD1,TRBV19,-,TRBJ1-1,CASSIGLRQGVTEAFF,TGTGCCAGTAGTATAGGGCTCCGACAGGGGGTCACTGAAGCTTTCTTT
-,TRBV7-3,-,TRBJ1-2,CASSREGGVVGTSLPNYGYTF,TGTGCCAGCAGCCGAGAGGGTGGAGTTGTGGGGACCTCCCTTCCAAACTATGGCTACACCTTC